The clone carrying this TCR beta chain appeared once. The survey-level immunoSEQ assay was used. Sequenced by immunoSEQ multiplex PCR; TCRdb stores in-frame clones only, minus some. This table holds 95,000 or so clones, more than 70% found once. This sample was included in a study of fetal regulatory T cell absence and autoimmunity. Trimming shortened V by 5 bases and J by 3 bases, and 11 bases separated the two germline ends. This CDR3 contains 13 residues. Per germline, CDR1 SGHDT and CDR2 YYEEEE. This sequence originates from a male donor with IPEX syndrome. V usage is TRBV5-6 and J usage is TRBJ2-5; no clear D gene. Sequenced sample: pancreas tissue. CDR3 DNA: TGTGCCAGCAGTTTACCGGGCAAAGAGACCCAGTACTTC. Protein sequence: CASSLPGKETQYF.